Presented here are 24 T cell receptor beta chains from one specimen sequenced in a study of blood T cells in healthy people across ages. Alongside a J-beta primer mix, a sample-barcoded 5' primer served in a second PCR lasting about 6 to 12 cycles. TCRdb analysed the 5' RACE reads with MiXCR anew, one entry per CDR3 protein. The table records 450,000 to 700,000 distinct CDR3 sequences, 27% of them present only once. Sample: blood. These receptors were collected from a woman aged 70-85 years in good health.

This chain links TRBV6-5 with TRBJ2-2, with 12 bases lining up with TRBD1. Germline CDR1 MNHEY, CDR2 SVGAGI. The CDR3 consists of 15 residues. V shed 6 bases, J shed 6 bases, and the junction held 5 bases outside the gene matches. CDR3 coding DNA: TGTGCCAGCAGCACTCGGGACAGGGGGCCCGGGGAGCTGTTTTTT. Translating it yields CASSTRDRGPGELFF.

Here the CDR3 DNA reads TGTGCCAGCAGCTTAGGCCCCGCCCGATTGAGCTCCTATAATTCACCCCTCCACTTT. This sequence encodes CASSLGPARLSSYNSPLHF. The chain is built from TRBV7-2 and TRBJ1-6; no definite D call. V was shortened by 1 base and J by 0 bases, with 16 bases between the two germline ends. Germline assignment: CDR1 SGHTA and CDR2 FQGNSA. CDR3 length: 19 residues.

The genes are TRBV7-2 and TRBJ2-1, with D perhaps matching TRBD2 (5 bases). There are 14 residues in the CDR3. Trimming took off 3 bases at V and 12 bases at J, with 18 bases between the two ends. The germline V gene encodes CDR1 SGHTA and CDR2 FQGNSA. CDR3 sequence reads: CASSLNSGVAAQFF. CDR3 DNA sequence: TGTGCCAGCAGCTTGAATTCCGGGGTGGCTGCGCAGTTCTTC.

This chain joins TRBV2 and TRBJ1-2; D gene uncertain. This CDR3 comprises 14 residues. V was shortened by 4 bases and J by 0 bases, with 9 bases between the two germline ends. Germline assignment: CDR1 SNHLY and CDR2 FYNNEI. In nucleotides, the CDR3 is TGTGCCAGCAGTGCGCAGGTTACTAACTATGGCTACACCTTC. Amino acid sequence: CASSAQVTNYGYTF.

This clonotype was detected a few times. This chain connects TRBV2 to TRBJ2-5; 7 nucleotides line up with TRBD1. J was trimmed by 4 bases and V by 10 bases; bases with no gene match: 9. CDR1 is SNHLY, CDR2 FYNNEI, per germline. This CDR3 has 13 residues. The CDR3 nucleotides are TGTGCCACCGACGAATCAGGGGGAGAGACCCAGTACTTC. It codes for CATDESGGETQYF.

This chain links TRBV7-9 with TRBJ2-1, with TRBD2 as a possible D gene (6 bases). CDR3 length: 14 amino acids. Trimming cost V 7 bases and J 0 bases, with 10 bases left between them. The V gene's germline CDR1 is SEHNR and CDR2 FQNEAQ (reference sequence). The CDR3 region is CASIGGHSYNEQFF. The DNA for the CDR3 is TGTGCCAGCATAGGAGGGCACTCCTACAATGAGCAGTTCTTC.

The chain carries TRBV6-5 and TRBJ1-1; weak D call: TRBD1 (5 bases). The CDR3 has 15 amino acids. V was pared by 6 bases and J by 0 bases, with 14 bases between. The V gene's germline CDR1 is MNHEY and CDR2 SVGAGI. This CDR3 is CASRRQGHLNTEAFF. The CDR3 coding sequence is TGTGCCAGCAGAAGGCAGGGTCACTTGAACACTGAAGCTTTCTTT.

The CDR3 reads CASSSSLGDYNEQFF. In DNA form, the CDR3 reads TGTGCCAGCAGCTCGTCTTTGGGCGACTACAATGAGCAGTTCTTC. The chain links TRBV7-3 to TRBJ2-1, with D unclear. CDR1 SGHTA and CDR2 FQGTGA come from the germline V gene. Trimming pared 4 bases from V and 3 bases from J, leaving 13 bases between. The CDR3 loop spans 15 amino acids.

This clonotype was observed a few times. This sequence joins TRBV7-8 and TRBJ1-1; D remains unclear. This CDR3 has 14 residues. The germline V gene encodes CDR1 SGHVS and CDR2 FQNEAQ. V lost 2 bases to trimming and J lost 1 base, with 8 bases between them. The CDR3 sequence: CASSLIASNTEAFF. Here the CDR3 DNA reads TGTGCCAGCAGCTTAATTGCTTCGAACACTGAAGCTTTCTTT.

This clonotype was counted only a few times. The V gene is TRBV7-2, the J gene TRBJ1-1; TRBD1 is a possible D gene (5 bases). V gave up 1 base and J gave up 5 bases, with 14 bases separating them. The length of the CDR3 is 15 residues. Germline V CDR1 and CDR2: SGHTA, FQGNSA. CDR3 in amino acids: CASSLGGRGNTEAFF. Written as DNA, the CDR3 is TGTGCCAGCAGCTTAGGGGGGAGGGGAAATACTGAAGCTTTCTTT.

The chain employs TRBV6-2 or TRBV6-3 and TRBJ2-7; 9 positions agree with TRBD2. The trim removed 4 bases at V and 0 bases at J, leaving 7 bases unmatched. The CDR3 has 16 residues. From germline, CDR1 is MNHEY and CDR2 SVGEGT. CDR3 protein: CASSLAAGGHSYEQYF. The CDR3 bases are TGTGCCAGCAGTTTGGCAGCGGGGGGCCACTCCTACGAGCAGTACTTC.

The chain is built from TRBV6-2 or TRBV6-3 and TRBJ1-1; no reliable D call. Germline CDR1 reads MNHEY; CDR2 reads SVGEGT. V was trimmed by 5 bases and J by 0 bases, leaving 10 bases between them. The CDR3 contains 14 residues. The DNA for the CDR3 is TGTGCCAGCAGTCTGAGATTCATGAACACTGAAGCTTTCTTT. It is translated as CASSLRFMNTEAFF.

This clonotype has only a few counts. DNA for the CDR3: TGCAGTGCTAGACGGACTCATGAAGAGACCCAGTACTTC. It is translated as CSARRTHEETQYF. This chain joins TRBV20-1 and TRBJ2-5; perhaps TRBD2 as D (5 bases). Germline CDR1 and CDR2: DFQATT and SNEGSKA (reference sequence). This CDR3 is built from 13 residues. Trimming left V 2 bases short and J 3 bases short, with 10 bases between.

This clonotype was found a few times. The genes are TRBV20-1 and TRBJ1-1, with D perhaps TRBD1 (5 bases). The germline V and J ends were trimmed by 4 bases and 3 bases, with 9 bases remaining between them. Looked up from germline, CDR1 is DFQATT and CDR2 is SNEGSKA (reference sequence). The CDR3 loop spans 12 amino acids. CDR3 nucleotides: TGCAGTGCTATGACAGTAGACACTGAAGCTTTCTTT. Its translation: CSAMTVDTEAFF.

This rearrangement joins TRBV4-1 to TRBJ2-7; D unclear. The ends were cut back, 0 bases at V and 4 bases at J, with 10 bases in the middle. This CDR3 is built from 14 residues. From germline, CDR1 is MGHRA and CDR2 YSYEKL. The CDR3: CASSQEQPNYEQYF. CDR3 nucleotides: TGCGCCAGCAGCCAAGAACAGCCGAATTACGAGCAGTACTTC.

This clonotype was seen ten or more times. The genes are TRBV28 and TRBJ1-2, with 8 nucleotides matching TRBD1. The CDR3 length is 13 residues. Germline V CDR1 and CDR2: MDHEN, SYDVKM. With V trimmed by 4 bases and J by 4 bases, 2 bases remained unmatched. CDR3 sequence reads: CASSSTGVYGYTF. The CDR3 DNA follows: TGTGCCAGCAGTTCGACAGGGGTCTATGGCTACACCTTC.

With respect to this clonotype: A read error may produce the germline difference seen at one junction end. This chain links TRBV6-5 with TRBJ2-7; 9 nucleotides agree with TRBD1. CDR1 and CDR2 from the germline V gene are MNHEY and SVGAGI. This CDR3 comprises 13 residues. CDR3 coding DNA: TGTGCCTGCAGGAACAGGGGGCTTTACGAGCAGTACTTC. As protein: CACRNRGLYEQYF.

The rearrangement uses TRBV29-1 and TRBJ2-6, with D possibly matching TRBD1 (6 bases). The V and J ends lost 4 bases and 0 bases respectively, with 10 bases between them. The germline CDR1 and CDR2 sequences are SQVTM and ANQGSEA. The CDR3 is 15 residues long. CDR3 DNA sequence: TGCAGCGTTGCGGACAGAGCCTCTGGGGCCAACGTCCTGACTTTC. This encodes CSVADRASGANVLTF.

There are a few counts of this clonotype. The chain couples TRBV20-1 to TRBJ2-7; D might be TRBD1 (5 bases). The V gene lost 2 bases and the J gene lost 3 bases, with 11 bases spanning the gap. CDR3 length: 13 amino acids. The germline V gene has CDR1 DFQATT and CDR2 SNEGSKA (reference sequence). The CDR3 coding sequence is TGCAGTGCTAGACGAGGCCAGGGCTACGAGCAGTACTTC. Amino acid sequence: CSARRGQGYEQYF.

This clonotype was recorded a few times. The chain carries TRBV9 and TRBJ2-1; maybe TRBD1 (5 bases). V lost 4 bases and J lost 9, with 20 bases in between. Per germline, CDR1 SGDLS and CDR2 YYNGEE. The CDR3 length is 15 residues. The CDR3 loop reads CASSPRQIPATEQFF. CDR3 nucleotide sequence: TGTGCCAGCAGCCCGAGACAGATACCCGCGACTGAGCAGTTCTTC.

The J gene is TRBJ2-3, the V gene TRBV20-1; D not resolved. The V gene's germline CDR1 is DFQATT and CDR2 SNEGSKA (reference sequence). V dropped 6 bases and J dropped 0 bases, with 10 bases sitting between them. The CDR3 runs to 13 residues. In DNA form, the CDR3 reads TGCAGTGCCTCGGAGTCTAGCACAGATACGCAGTATTTT. Translated, it gives CSASESSTDTQYF.

This clonotype was observed many times. The chain is built from TRBV18 and TRBJ1-2; D gene ambiguous. CDR1 KGHSH and CDR2 LQKENI come from the germline V gene. V lost 2 bases and J 0 bases, leaving 7 bases between the germline ends. This CDR3 region has 14 residues. CDR3 amino acids: CASSPDGANYGYTF. In nucleotides, the CDR3 is TGTGCCAGCTCACCAGACGGAGCTAACTATGGCTACACCTTC.

In the case of this clonotype: This likely comes from a read error, as the CDR3 has no conserved phenylalanine or tryptophan at its end. The rearrangement joins TRBV5-6 to TRBJ2-7; possibly TRBD1 for D (6 bases). Germline CDR1 and CDR2: SGHDT and YYEEEE. Trimming removed 6 bases at V and 1 base at J, with 14 bases between. The CDR3 extends over 14 amino acids. In DNA form, the CDR3 reads TGTGCCAGCACCTCAGGGGCAGGGTCCTACGAGCAGTACCTC. It codes for CASTSGAGSYEQYL.

The chain uses TRBV7-3 and TRBJ2-5; 7 nucleotides agree with TRBD1. Germline V gene lookup returns CDR1 SGHTA and CDR2 FQGTGA. Trimming cost V 5 bases and J 4 bases; bases outside gene matches: 10. This CDR3 is 15 amino acids long. CDR3 nucleotides: TGTGCCAGCAGCCTACAGGGGCTCAGGGCAGAGACCCAGTACTTC. Translated, it gives CASSLQGLRAETQYF.